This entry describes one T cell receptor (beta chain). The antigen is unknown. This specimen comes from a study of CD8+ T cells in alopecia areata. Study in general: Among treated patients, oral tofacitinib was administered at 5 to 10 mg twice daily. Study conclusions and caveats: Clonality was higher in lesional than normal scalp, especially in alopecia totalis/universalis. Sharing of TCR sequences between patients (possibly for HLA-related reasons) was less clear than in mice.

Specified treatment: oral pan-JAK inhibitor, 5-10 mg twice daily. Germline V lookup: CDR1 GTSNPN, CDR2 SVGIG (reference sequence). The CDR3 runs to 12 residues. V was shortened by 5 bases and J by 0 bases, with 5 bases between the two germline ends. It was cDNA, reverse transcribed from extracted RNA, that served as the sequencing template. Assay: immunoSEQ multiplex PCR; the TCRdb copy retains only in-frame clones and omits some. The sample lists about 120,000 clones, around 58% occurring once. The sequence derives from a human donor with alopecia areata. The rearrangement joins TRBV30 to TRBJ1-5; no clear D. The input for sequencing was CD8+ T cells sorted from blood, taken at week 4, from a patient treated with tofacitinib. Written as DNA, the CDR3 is TGTGCCTGGGACGGTAGCAATCAGCCCCAGCATTTT. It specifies CAWDGSNQPQHF.